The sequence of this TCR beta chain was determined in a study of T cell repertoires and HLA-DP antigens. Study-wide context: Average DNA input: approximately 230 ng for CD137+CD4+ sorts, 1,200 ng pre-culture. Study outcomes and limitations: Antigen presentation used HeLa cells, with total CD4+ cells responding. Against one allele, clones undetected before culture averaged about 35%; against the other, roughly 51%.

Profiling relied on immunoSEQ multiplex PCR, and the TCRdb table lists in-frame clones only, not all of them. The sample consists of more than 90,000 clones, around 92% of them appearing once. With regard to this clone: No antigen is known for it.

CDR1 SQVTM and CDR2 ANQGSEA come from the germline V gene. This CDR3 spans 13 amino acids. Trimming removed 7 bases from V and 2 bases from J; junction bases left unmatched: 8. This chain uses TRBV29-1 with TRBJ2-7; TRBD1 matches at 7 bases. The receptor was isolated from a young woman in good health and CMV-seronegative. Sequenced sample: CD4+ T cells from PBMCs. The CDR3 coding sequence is TGCAGCGCAAGGGACAGTTTGGCCTACGAGCAGTACTTC. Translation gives CSARDSLAYEQYF.